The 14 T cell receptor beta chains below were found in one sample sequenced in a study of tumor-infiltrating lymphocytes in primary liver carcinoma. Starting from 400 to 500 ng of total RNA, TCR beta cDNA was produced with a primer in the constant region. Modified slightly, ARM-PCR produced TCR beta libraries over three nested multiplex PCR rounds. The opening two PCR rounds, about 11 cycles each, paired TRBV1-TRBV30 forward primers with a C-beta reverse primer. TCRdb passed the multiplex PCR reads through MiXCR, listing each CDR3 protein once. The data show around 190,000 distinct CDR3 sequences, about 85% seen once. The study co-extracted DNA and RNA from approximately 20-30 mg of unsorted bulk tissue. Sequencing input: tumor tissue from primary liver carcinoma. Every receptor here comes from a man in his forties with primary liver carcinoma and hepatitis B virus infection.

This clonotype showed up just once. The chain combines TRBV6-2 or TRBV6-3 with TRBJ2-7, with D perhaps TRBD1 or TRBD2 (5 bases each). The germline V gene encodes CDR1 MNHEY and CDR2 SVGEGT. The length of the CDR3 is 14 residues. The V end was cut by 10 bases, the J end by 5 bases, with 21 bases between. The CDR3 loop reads CAISLRGRTHEQYF. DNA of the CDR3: TGTGCCATCAGCCTCCGGGGCAGGACCCACGAGCAGTACTTC.

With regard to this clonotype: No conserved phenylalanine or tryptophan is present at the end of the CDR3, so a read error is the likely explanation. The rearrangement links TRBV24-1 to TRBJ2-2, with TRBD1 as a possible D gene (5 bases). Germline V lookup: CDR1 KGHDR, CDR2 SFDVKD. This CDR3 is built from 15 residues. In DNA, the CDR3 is TGTGCCATCAGTGAAGGGGATTACGACACCGGGGAGCTGTTTATT. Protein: CAISEGDYDTGELFI.

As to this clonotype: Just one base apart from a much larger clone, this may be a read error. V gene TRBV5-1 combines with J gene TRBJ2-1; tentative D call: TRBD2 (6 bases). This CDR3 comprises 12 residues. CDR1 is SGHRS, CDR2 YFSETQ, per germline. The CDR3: CASSPEGYEEFF. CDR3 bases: TGCGCCAGCAGCCCGGAGGGCTATGAGGAGTTCTTC.

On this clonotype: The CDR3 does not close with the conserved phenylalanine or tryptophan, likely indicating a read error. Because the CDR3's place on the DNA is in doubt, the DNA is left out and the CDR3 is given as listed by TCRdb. The CDR3 sequence is CASSPHLDDRFNQPQQL. J is TRBJ1-5 and V is TRBV6-6; TRBD1 is the table's D call and was not checked against the DNA. CDR1 and CDR2 (germline): MNHNY, SVGAGI (reference sequence). The CDR3 is 17 amino acids long, termini counted.

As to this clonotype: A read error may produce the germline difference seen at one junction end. This CDR3 reads CDSRVLRAPNYEQYF. The CDR3 coding sequence is TGTGACAGCCGCGTCCTGCGGGCCCCGAATTACGAGCAGTACTTC. The V call is TRBV11-1, the J call TRBJ2-7; a possible D gene is TRBD2 (5 bases). The CDR3 has 15 amino acids. CDR1 is SGHAT, CDR2 FQDESV, per germline (reference sequence). Based on the CDR3 plus reference TRBV11-1 and TRBJ2-7, the full variable domain is EAEVAQSPRYKITEKSQAVAFWCDPISGHATLYWYRQILGQGPELLVQFQDESVVDDSQLPKDRFSAERLKGVDSTLKIQPAELGDSAMYLCDSRVLRAPNYEQYFGPGTRLTVT.

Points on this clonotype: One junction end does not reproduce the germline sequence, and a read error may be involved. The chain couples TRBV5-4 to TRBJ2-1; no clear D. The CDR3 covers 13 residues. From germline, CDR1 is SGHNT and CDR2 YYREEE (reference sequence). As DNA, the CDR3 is TGTACCAGCAGCCAGATCTCTGCGAAGGAGCAGTTCTTC. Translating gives CTSSQISAKEQFF.

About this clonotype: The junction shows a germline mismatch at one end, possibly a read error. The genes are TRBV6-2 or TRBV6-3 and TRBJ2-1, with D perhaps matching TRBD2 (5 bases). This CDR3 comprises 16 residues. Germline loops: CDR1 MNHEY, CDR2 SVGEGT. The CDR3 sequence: CTSSFPRGLDHNEQFF. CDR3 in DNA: TGCACCAGCAGTTTCCCCCGAGGGTTGGACCACAATGAGCAGTTCTTC.

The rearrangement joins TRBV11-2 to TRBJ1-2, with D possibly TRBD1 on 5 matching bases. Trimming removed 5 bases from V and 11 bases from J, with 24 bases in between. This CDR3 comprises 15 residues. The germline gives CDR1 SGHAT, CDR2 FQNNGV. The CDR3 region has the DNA TGTGCCAGCAGCACGTCAGCAGGGTTGATCCCTCGTTACACCTTC. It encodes CASSTSAGLIPRYTF.

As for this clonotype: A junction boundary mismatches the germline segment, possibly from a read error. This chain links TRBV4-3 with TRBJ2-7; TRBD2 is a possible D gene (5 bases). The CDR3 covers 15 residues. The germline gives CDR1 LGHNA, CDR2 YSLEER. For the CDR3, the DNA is TGCGCCAGTAGCCAAGATACGGGGAGCGGCTACGAGCAGTACTTC. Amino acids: CASSQDTGSGYEQYF.

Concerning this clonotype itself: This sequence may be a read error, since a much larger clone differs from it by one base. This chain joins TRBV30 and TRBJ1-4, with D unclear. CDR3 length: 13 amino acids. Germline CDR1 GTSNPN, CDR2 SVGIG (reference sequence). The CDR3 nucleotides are TGTGCCTGTAGTGGTTCGAACGGTGAAAAACTGTTTTTT. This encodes CACSGSNGEKLFF.

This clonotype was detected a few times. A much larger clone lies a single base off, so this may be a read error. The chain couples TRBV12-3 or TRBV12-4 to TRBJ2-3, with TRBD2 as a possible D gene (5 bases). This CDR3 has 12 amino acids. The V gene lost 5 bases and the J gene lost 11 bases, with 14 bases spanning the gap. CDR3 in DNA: TGTGCCAGCAGTCCCTCCGGAGGTATGCAGTATTTT. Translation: CASSPSGGMQYF.

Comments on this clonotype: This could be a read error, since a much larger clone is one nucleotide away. Written as DNA, the CDR3 is TGTGCCTGGACCCAGGGACAACTCACAGATACGCAGTATTTT. It specifies CAWTQGQLTDTQYF. J is TRBJ2-3 and V is TRBV30, with D perhaps matching TRBD1 (6 bases). Trimming shortened V by 4 bases and J by 2 bases, and 13 bases separated the two germline ends. Germline values: CDR1 GTSNPN, CDR2 SVGIG (reference sequence). This CDR3 has 14 residues.

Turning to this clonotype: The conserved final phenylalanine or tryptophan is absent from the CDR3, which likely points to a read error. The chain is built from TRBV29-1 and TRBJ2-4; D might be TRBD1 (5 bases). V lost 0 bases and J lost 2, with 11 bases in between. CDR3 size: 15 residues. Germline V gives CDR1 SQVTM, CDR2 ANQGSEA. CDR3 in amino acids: CSVEDARATKNIQYI. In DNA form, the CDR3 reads TGCAGCGTTGAAGATGCCAGGGCGACCAAAAACATTCAGTACATC.

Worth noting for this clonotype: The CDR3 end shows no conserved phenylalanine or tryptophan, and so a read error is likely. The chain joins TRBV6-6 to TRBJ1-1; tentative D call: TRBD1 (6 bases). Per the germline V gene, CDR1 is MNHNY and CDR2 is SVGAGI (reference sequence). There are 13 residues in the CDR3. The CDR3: CASSIGGTTDAFL. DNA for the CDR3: TGTGCCAGCAGCATAGGGGGGACTACTGATGCTTTCTTA.